This TCR beta chain was identified during a study of T cell repertoires in ileal Crohn's disease. Study details: Thiopurines (about ten) or anti-TNF agents (roughly 17) were given postoperatively to about half. The MI sample came from the proximal margin of the surgical specimen. Findings and limits, study-wide: Every patient over 26.8% clonality showed endoscopic recurrence.

TCRdb's table, derived via immunoSEQ multiplex PCR, lists solely in-frame clones and lacks some. This table has about 3,000 clones, roughly 77% appearing once. By share, this clone ranks as large (0.1 to 1%). Its target is unknown. Per germline, CDR1 LNHDA and CDR2 SQIVND (reference sequence). There are 15 residues in the CDR3. V lost 7 bases and J lost 10; bases outside the gene matches: 14. Indicated time point: proximal margin of the surgical specimen (macroscopically non-inflamed). This TCR was recovered from an adult with Crohn's disease. The V call is TRBV19, the J call TRBJ1-4; TRBD1 aligns across 8 bases. The source material was ileal tissue. CDR3 amino acids: CASTMDREARRKLFF. In DNA, the CDR3 is TGTGCCAGTACCATGGACAGGGAAGCTCGTCGAAAACTGTTTTTT.